The source of this T cell receptor (beta chain) is a study of CD8+ T cells in alopecia areata. Across the whole study: It was oral tofacitinib, at 5 to 10 mg twice daily, that treated patients received.

Lesional scalp punch biopsies and peripheral blood came from alopecia areata patients. It was from PBMCs that CD4+ and CD8+ T cells were sorted. V trimming: 3 bases; J trimming: 0 bases; junction bases outside the gene matches: 3. The germline gives CDR1 LNHNV, CDR2 YYDKDF (reference sequence). The CDR3 length is 15 residues. Reverse transcription of extracted RNA yielded cDNA, which provided the sequencing template. Using immunoSEQ multiplex PCR, the repertoire was profiled, and TCRdb retains in-frame clones only, with some absent. The sample contains 150,000 to 200,000 clones, around 50% of which appear only once.

The input for sequencing was CD4+ T cells sorted from blood, taken at week 0. The source is a human donor with alopecia areata. The chain joins TRBV15 to TRBJ2-5, with 8 bases that match TRBD1. The CDR3 region is CATSSGQGNQETQYF. For the CDR3, the DNA is TGTGCCACCAGCAGCGGACAGGGAAACCAAGAGACCCAGTACTTC.